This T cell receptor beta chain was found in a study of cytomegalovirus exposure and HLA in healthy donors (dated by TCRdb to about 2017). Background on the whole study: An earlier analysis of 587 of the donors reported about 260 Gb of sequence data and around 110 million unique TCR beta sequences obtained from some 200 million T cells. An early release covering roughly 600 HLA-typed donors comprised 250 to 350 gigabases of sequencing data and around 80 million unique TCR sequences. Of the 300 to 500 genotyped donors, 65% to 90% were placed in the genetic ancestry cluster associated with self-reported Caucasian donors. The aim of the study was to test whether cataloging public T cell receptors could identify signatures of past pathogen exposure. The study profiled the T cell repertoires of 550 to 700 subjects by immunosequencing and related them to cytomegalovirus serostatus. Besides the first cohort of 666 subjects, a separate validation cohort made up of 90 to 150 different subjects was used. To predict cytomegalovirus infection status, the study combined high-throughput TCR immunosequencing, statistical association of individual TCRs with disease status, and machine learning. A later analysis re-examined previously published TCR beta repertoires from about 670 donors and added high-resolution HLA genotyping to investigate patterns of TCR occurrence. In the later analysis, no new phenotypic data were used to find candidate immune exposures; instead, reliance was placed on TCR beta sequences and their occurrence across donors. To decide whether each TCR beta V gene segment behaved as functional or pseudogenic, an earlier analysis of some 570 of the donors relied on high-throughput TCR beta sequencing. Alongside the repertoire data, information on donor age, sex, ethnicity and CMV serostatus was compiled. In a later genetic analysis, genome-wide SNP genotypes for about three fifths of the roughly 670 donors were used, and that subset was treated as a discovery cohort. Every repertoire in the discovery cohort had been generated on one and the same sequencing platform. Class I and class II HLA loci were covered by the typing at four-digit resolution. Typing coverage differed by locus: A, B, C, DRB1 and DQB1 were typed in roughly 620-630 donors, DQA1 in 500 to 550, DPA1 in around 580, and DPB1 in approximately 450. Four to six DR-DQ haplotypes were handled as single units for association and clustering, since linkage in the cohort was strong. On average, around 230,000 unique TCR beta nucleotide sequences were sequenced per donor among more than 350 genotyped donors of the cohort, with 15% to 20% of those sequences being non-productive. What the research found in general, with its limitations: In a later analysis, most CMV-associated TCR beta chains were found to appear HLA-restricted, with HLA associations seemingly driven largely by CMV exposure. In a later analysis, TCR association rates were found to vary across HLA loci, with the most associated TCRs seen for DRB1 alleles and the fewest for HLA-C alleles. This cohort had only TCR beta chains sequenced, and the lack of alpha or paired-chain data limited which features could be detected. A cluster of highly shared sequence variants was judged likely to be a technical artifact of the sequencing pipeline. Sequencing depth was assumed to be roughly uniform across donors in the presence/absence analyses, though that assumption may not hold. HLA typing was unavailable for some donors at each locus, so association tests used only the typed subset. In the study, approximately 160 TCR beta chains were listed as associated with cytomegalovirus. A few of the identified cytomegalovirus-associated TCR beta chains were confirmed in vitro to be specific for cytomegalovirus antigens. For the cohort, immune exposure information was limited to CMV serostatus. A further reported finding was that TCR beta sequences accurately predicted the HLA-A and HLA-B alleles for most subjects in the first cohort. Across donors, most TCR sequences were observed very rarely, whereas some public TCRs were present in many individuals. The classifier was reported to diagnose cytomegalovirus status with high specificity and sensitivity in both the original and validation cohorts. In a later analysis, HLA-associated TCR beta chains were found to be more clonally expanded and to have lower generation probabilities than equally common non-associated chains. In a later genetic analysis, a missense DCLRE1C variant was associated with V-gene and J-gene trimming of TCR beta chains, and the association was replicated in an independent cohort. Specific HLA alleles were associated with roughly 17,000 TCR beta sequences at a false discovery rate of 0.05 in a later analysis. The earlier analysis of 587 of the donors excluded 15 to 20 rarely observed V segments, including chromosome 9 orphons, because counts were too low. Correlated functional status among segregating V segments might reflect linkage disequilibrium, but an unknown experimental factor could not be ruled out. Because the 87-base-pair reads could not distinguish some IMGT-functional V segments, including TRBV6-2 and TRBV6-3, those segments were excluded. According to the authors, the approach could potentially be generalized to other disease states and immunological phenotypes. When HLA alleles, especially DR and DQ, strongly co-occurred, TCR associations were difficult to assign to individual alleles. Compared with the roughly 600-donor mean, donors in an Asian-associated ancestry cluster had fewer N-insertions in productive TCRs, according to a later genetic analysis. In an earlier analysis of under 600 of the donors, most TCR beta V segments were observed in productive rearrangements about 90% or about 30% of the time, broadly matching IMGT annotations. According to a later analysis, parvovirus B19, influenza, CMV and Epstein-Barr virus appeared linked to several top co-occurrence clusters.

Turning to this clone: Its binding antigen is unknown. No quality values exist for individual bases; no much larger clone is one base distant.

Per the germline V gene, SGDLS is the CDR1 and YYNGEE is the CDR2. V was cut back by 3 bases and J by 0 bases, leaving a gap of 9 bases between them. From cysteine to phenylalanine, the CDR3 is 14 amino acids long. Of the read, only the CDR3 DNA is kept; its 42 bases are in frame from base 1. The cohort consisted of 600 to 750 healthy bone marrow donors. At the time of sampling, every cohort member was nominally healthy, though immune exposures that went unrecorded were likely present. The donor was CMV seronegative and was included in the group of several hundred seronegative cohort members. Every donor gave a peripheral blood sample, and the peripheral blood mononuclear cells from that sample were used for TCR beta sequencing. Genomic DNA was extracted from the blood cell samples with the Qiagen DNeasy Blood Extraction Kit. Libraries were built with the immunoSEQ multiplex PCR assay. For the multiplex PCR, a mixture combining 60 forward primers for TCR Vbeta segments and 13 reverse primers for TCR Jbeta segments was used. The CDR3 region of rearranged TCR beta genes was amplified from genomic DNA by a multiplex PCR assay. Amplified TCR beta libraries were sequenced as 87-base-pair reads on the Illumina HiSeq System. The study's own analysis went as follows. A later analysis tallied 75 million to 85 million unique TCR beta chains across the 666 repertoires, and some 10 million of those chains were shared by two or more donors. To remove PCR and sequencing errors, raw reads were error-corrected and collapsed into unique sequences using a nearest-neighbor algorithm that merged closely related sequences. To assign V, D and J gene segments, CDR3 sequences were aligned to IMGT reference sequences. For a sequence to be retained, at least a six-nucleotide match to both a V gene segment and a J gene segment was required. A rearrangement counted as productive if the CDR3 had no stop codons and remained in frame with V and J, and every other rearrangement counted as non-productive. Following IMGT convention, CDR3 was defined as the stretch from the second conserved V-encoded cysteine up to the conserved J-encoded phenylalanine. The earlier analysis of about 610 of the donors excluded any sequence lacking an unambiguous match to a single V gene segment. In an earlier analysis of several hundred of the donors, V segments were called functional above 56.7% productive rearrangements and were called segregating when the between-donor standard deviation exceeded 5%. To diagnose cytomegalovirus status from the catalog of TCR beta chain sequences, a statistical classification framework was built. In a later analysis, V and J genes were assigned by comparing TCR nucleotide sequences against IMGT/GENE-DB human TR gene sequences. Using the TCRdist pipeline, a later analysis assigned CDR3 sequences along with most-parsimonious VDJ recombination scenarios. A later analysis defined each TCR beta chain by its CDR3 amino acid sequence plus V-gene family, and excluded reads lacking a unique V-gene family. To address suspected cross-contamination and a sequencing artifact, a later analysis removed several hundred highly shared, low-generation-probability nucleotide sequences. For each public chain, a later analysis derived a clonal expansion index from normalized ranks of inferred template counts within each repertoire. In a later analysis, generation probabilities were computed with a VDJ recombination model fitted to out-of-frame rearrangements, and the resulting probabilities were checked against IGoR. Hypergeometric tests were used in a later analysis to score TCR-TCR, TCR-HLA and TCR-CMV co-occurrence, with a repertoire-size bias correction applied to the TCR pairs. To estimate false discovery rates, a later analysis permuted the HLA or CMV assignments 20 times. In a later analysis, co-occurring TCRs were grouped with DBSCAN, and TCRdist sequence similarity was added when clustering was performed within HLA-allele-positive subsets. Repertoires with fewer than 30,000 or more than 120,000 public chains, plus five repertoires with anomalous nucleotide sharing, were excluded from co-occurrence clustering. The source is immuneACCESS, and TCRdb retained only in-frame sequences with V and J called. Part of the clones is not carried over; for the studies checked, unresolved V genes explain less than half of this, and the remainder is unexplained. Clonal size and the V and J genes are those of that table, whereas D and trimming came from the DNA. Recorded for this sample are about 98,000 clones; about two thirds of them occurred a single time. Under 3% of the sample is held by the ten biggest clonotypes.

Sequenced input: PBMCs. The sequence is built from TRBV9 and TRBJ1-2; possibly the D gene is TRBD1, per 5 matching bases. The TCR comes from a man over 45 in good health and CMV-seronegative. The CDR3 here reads CASSAGTPNYGYTF. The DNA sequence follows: TGTGCCAGCAGCGCAGGGACTCCTAACTATGGCTACACCTTC. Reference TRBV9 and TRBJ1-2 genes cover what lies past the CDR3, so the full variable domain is DSGVTQTPKHLITATGQRVTLRCSPRSGDLSVYWYQQSLDQGLQFLIQYYNGEERAKGNILERFSAQQFPDLHSELNLSSLELGDSALYFCASSAGTPNYGYTFGSGTRLTVV.